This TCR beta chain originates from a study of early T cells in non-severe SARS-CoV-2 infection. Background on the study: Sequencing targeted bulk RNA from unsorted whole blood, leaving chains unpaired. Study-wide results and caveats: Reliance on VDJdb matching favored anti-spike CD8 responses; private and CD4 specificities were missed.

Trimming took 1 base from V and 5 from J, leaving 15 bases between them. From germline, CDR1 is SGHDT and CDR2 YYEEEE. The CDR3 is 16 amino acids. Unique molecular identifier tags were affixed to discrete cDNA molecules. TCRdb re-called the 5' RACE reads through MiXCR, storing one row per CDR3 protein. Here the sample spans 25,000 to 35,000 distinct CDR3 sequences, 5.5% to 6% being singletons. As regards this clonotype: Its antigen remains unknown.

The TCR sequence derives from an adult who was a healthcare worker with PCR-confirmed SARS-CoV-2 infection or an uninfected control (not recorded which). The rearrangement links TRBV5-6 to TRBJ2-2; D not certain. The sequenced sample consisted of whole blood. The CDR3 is CASSLSQLPATGELFF. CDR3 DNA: TGTGCCAGCAGCTTGTCCCAGCTCCCAGCTACCGGGGAGCTGTTTTTT.